These 5 T cell receptor beta chains were sequenced from one sample in a study of blood T cell repertoires in COVID-19. TCRdb keeps only in-frame clones here, not all; method: immunoSEQ multiplex PCR. The data contain about 200,000 clones, about 90% of them singletons. Material: PBMCs or T cells enriched from blood (not recorded which). The receptors come from a woman between 18 and 29 years old who had recovered from COVID-19.

The chain uses TRBV30 and TRBJ1-1; weak D call: TRBD1 (6 bases). Trimming left V 3 bases short and J 5 bases short, with 22 bases between. The CDR3 totals 16 residues. Germline V gene data show CDR1 as GTSNPN and CDR2 as SVGIG (reference sequence). CDR3 amino acids: CAWSPDAGALGTEAFF. The CDR3 DNA reads TGTGCCTGGAGCCCCGACGCAGGGGCCCTGGGGACTGAAGCTTTCTTT.

The chain couples TRBV6-5 to TRBJ2-7; D is possibly TRBD1 (6 bases). This CDR3 comprises 14 residues. In germline, CDR1 is MNHEY, CDR2 SVGAGI. V was pared by 7 bases and J by 4 bases, with 17 bases between. CDR3 bases: TGTGCCAGCACCACCCCGGACAGTCCTTACGAGCAGTACTTC. This translates into CASTTPDSPYEQYF.

With regard to this clone: Other nucleotide sequences from this sample produce the same CDR3. The gene calls are TRBV5-1 and TRBJ1-1, with D possibly matching TRBD1 (5 bases). The CDR3 contains 14 residues. Germline V gene data show CDR1 as SGHRS and CDR2 as YFSETQ. The V end lost 1 base, the J end lost 1 base, and 8 bases lay between the germline ends. The CDR3 region has the DNA TGCGCCAGCAGCTTGCAGGGAGGGAACACTGAAGCTTTCTTT. This sequence encodes CASSLQGGNTEAFF.

The chain employs TRBV5-1 and TRBJ2-6; 7 bases are a match to TRBD1. The CDR3 covers 19 residues. Per germline, CDR1 SGHRS and CDR2 YFSETQ. Trimming removed 0 bases from V and 0 bases from J; junction bases left unmatched: 9. The CDR3 DNA is TGCGCCAGCAGCTTGGCTCAAGGGGGCCGCTTCTCTGGGGCCAACGTCCTGACTTTC. It is translated as CASSLAQGGRFSGANVLTF.

The genes are TRBV30 and TRBJ2-7; 7 bases are a match to TRBD2. V gave up 4 bases and J gave up 7 bases; unmatched junction bases: 10. Per germline, CDR1 GTSNPN and CDR2 SVGIG (reference sequence). The CDR3 extends over 13 amino acids. DNA of the CDR3: TGTGCCTGGAAAGGTCGAGGCGGGGGTGAGCAGTACTTC. This gives the protein CAWKGRGGGEQYF.